This T cell receptor (beta chain) derives from a study of control samples from healthy donors and cancer patients. The method was immunoSEQ multiplex PCR; TCRdb's version includes in-frame clones alone and lacks a portion of them. The repertoire includes some 94,000 clones, about 89% of them detected once, and over 8.5% sits in the top ten. Trimming shortened V by 0 bases and J by 2 bases, and 10 bases separated the two germline ends. The CDR3 runs 15 residues. Germline V lookup: CDR1 LNHNV, CDR2 YYDKDF (reference sequence). Specimen: PBMCs. The sequence was collected from a woman aged 45-60 years with colorectal cancer. The rearrangement links TRBV15 to TRBJ2-5, with a possible D match to TRBD2 (6 bases). For the CDR3, the DNA is TGTGCCACCAGCAGAGACCCTAGCGCTCAAGAGACCCAGTACTTC. Amino acids: CATSRDPSAQETQYF. Full variable domain (rest looked up from reference TRBV15 and TRBJ2-5): DAMVIQNPRYQVTQFGKPVTLSCSQTLNHNVMYWYQQKSSQAPKLLFHYYDKDFNNEADTPDNFQSRRPNTSFCFLDIRSPGLGDTAMYLCATSRDPSAQETQYFGPGTRLLVL.